These 16 T cell receptor beta chains came from one sample sequenced in a study of blood T cell repertoires in COVID-19. The protocol was immunoSEQ multiplex PCR, while the TCRdb copy is restricted to in-frame clones and leaves out a portion. Among tens of thousands of clones listed, about 82% were seen once. The sequenced sample consisted of peripheral blood. The receptors here all came from a human donor in a cohort sampled during active COVID-19.

The V and J genes are TRBV6-5 and TRBJ1-3, with a tentative D call TRBD1 (6 bases). CDR1 is MNHEY, CDR2 SVGAGI, per germline. The CDR3 consists of 14 residues. Trimming pared 5 bases from V and 1 base from J, leaving 9 bases between. The CDR3: CASSLDRSGNTIYF. The CDR3 DNA sequence: TGTGCCAGCAGTCTAGACAGGTCTGGAAACACCATATATTTT.

This clone was seen a few times. V usage is TRBV19 and J usage is TRBJ2-7; 10 bases align to TRBD1. The CDR3 consists of 14 residues. Germline values: CDR1 LNHDA, CDR2 SQIVND (reference sequence). Losses at the gene ends were 5 bases for V and 6 bases for J; bases not matched to a gene: 7. This CDR3 is CASSLGDRGFEQYF. The CDR3 nucleotides are TGTGCCAGTAGTTTGGGGGACAGGGGTTTCGAGCAGTACTTC.

The CDR3 protein is CASSFGGGPNNEQFF. In DNA, the CDR3 is TGCGCCAGCAGCTTTGGGGGAGGGCCGAACAATGAGCAGTTCTTC. The chain links TRBV5-1 to TRBJ2-1, with 7 positions matching TRBD2. The CDR3 covers 15 residues. Germline CDR1 is SGHRS and CDR2 is YFSETQ. The trim removed 2 bases at V and 5 bases at J, leaving 7 bases unmatched. The full variable domain, in which reference TRBV5-1 and TRBJ2-1 provide the parts outside the CDR3, is KAGVTQTPRYLIKTRGQQVTLSCSPISGHRSVSWYQQTPGQGLQFLFEYFSETQRNKGNFPGRFSGRQFSNSRSEMNVSTLELGDSALYLCASSFGGGPNNEQFFGPGTRLTVL.

The chain has TRBV18 and TRBJ2-5, with D unclear. CDR3 size: 13 residues. Germline CDR1 is KGHSH and CDR2 is LQKENI. V dropped 0 bases and J dropped 2 bases, with 4 bases sitting between them. The CDR3 region is CASSPPSQETQYF. CDR3 nucleotide sequence: TGTGCCAGCTCACCACCGAGTCAAGAGACCCAGTACTTC.

The chain uses TRBV4-2 and TRBJ2-3; 9 bases are shared with TRBD2. Germline V gene data show CDR1 as LGHNA and CDR2 as YNFKEQ. The ends lost 3 bases at V and 2 bases at J; junction bases unmatched: 3. This CDR3 spans 15 amino acids. The chain's CDR3 is CASSQTSGNTDTQYF. CDR3 nucleotide sequence: TGTGCCAGCAGCCAGACTAGCGGAAACACAGATACGCAGTATTTT.

The rearrangement uses TRBV6-5 and TRBJ2-7, with D hard to call. There are 13 residues in the CDR3. Germline V gene sequence: CDR1 MNHEY, CDR2 SVGAGI. The V and J ends lost 5 bases and 0 bases respectively, with 8 bases between them. The CDR3 bases are TGTGCCAGCAGTACCGGGTCCTCCTACGAGCAGTACTTC. This codes for CASSTGSSYEQYF.

The CDR3 bases are TGTGCCAGCAGTTACGTTAGCGGGGTCCGGGGGGAGACCCAGTACTTC. Translated: CASSYVSGVRGETQYF. The chain combines TRBV6-6 with TRBJ2-5; 8 nucleotides align to TRBD2. Germline V CDR1 and CDR2: MNHNY, SVGAGI (reference sequence). This CDR3 has 16 residues. V shed 2 bases, J shed 5 bases, and the junction held 10 bases outside the gene matches.

This rearrangement joins TRBV27 to TRBJ2-1, with 8 bases aligning to TRBD1. Germline CDR1 MNHEY, CDR2 SMNVEV (reference sequence). With 5 bases clipped from V and 9 bases from J, the junction kept 9 bases outside the gene matches. The CDR3 spans 14 residues. The CDR3 DNA reads as TGTGCCAGCAGTCTCAGGGGGCGAGGTGGTGAGCAGTTCTTC. Encoded protein: CASSLRGRGGEQFF.

The genes are TRBV24-1 and TRBJ2-5; 11 bases agree with TRBD2. Germline V gives CDR1 KGHDR, CDR2 SFDVKD. Germline trimming cut 9 bases from V and 1 base from J; bases unmatched to any gene: 6. The length of the CDR3 is 15 residues. As DNA, the CDR3 is TGTGCCACCTCTCCGGGACTAGCGGCCCAAGAGACCCAGTACTTC. Protein sequence: CATSPGLAAQETQYF.

The chain couples TRBV28 to TRBJ2-5; a weak D match, TRBD2 (6 bases). The CDR3 covers 14 residues. Between the trimmed V and J ends, which lost 2 bases and 5 bases, there was a span of 12 bases. CDR1 MDHEN and CDR2 SYDVKM come from the germline V gene. The CDR3 loop is CASSLQGGSETQYF. CDR3 nucleotides: TGTGCCAGCAGTTTACAGGGAGGCTCGGAGACCCAGTACTTC.

The chain links TRBV19 to TRBJ2-1, with a weak D call TRBD2 (6 bases). V lost 3 bases and J lost 8, with 8 bases in between. CDR1 LNHDA and CDR2 SQIVND come from the germline V gene (reference sequence). CDR3 size: 12 residues. The DNA of the CDR3 is TGTGCCAGTAGTATTGGAGGGTATGAGCAGTTCTTC. Translation gives CASSIGGYEQFF.

This chain links TRBV7-9 with TRBJ1-6; 10 positions agree with TRBD1. The CDR3 covers 15 residues. The J segment lost 10 bases and the V segment lost 5 bases, leaving 8 bases of the junction unmatched. Germline assignment: CDR1 SEHNR and CDR2 FQNEAQ (reference sequence). CDR3 loop: CASSPPGTGASPLHF. The DNA for the CDR3 is TGTGCCAGCAGCCCGCCCGGGACAGGGGCATCACCCCTCCACTTT.

V gene TRBV5-1 combines with J gene TRBJ1-2; D might be TRBD1 (5 bases). V lost 2 bases, J lost 4 bases, and 15 bases lay in between. The germline CDR1 and CDR2 sequences are SGHRS and YFSETQ. The CDR3 covers 15 residues. The CDR3 DNA is TGCGCCAGCAGCTTAACCCCAACAGGTACCTATGGCTACACCTTC. It is translated as CASSLTPTGTYGYTF.

V and J are TRBV15 and TRBJ2-7; 11 bases fit TRBD1. The CDR3 loop spans 15 amino acids. Unmatched junction bases numbered 1, after V lost 0 bases and J lost 3 bases. Germline lookup yields CDR1 LNHNV and CDR2 YYDKDF (reference sequence). The CDR3, as DNA: TGTGCCACCAGCAGAGAGGGACAGGGGGGCTACGAGCAGTACTTC. It codes for CATSREGQGGYEQYF.

The chain recombines TRBV7-9 with TRBJ2-5; 10 bases match TRBD2. The length of the CDR3 is 14 residues. The trim removed 5 bases at V and 4 bases at J, leaving 4 bases unmatched. Germline V gene data show CDR1 as SEHNR and CDR2 as FQNEAQ (reference sequence). The CDR3 DNA is TGTGCCAGCAGCCGAGCGGGGGGGCCAGAGACCCAGTACTTC. Its translation: CASSRAGGPETQYF.

The chain joins TRBV5-5 to TRBJ2-7; D is ambiguous. Looked up from germline, CDR1 is SGHKS and CDR2 is YYEKEE (reference sequence). The CDR3 sequence is 14 residues long. Trimming cost V 0 bases and J 1 base, with 8 bases left between them. CDR3 sequence: CASSLDVRSYEQYF. DNA of the CDR3: TGTGCCAGCAGCTTGGATGTCAGATCCTACGAGCAGTACTTC.